Each of the 4 T cell receptor beta chains below was sequenced from the same sample in a study of shared clonotypes between healthy human individuals. The method was immunoSEQ multiplex PCR; TCRdb's version includes in-frame clones alone and lacks a portion of them. The profile covers about 680,000 clones, with approximately 79% appearing a single time and 1.8% taken by the ten largest. Sequencing was performed on memory CD4+ T cells sorted from blood. The subset: CD45RA-negative fraction. Receptor source: a woman in her twenties or thirties in good health.

In this sample, this clone turned up once. The chain is built from TRBV28 and TRBJ2-1, with D possibly called TRBD1 or TRBD2 (5 bases each). The CDR3 extends over 14 amino acids. V was shortened by 5 bases and J by 10 bases, with 18 bases between the two germline ends. CDR1 is MDHEN and CDR2 is SYDVKM in the germline V gene. The CDR3 bases are TGTGCCAGCAGTGCCCCCCTGGGGGTTTGGGAGCAGTTCTTC. Its translation: CASSAPLGVWEQFF.

This chain uses TRBV7-8 with TRBJ2-7, with D uncertain. Trimming took off 5 bases at V and 2 bases at J, with 16 bases between the two ends. CDR3 length equals 15 residues. Germline CDR1 is SGHVS and CDR2 is FQNEAQ. This CDR3 is CASSRVAVTTYEQYF. CDR3 bases: TGTGCCAGCAGCCGTGTCGCGGTAACAACCTACGAGCAGTACTTC.

The rearrangement links TRBV14 to TRBJ1-6, with D uncertain. V shed 0 bases and J shed 13 bases, with 16 bases lying between them. The CDR3 runs to 15 residues. CDR1 and CDR2 (germline): SGHDN, FVKESK. CDR3 amino acids: CASSQEGRLIAPLHF. The CDR3 nucleotides are TGTGCCAGCAGCCAAGAGGGGAGACTAATTGCGCCCCTCCACTTT.

The rearrangement joins TRBV5-1 to TRBJ1-1; the D gene is possibly TRBD1 (6 bases). This CDR3 is 14 amino acids long. V lost 2 bases and J lost 4, with 12 bases in between. Germline V gives CDR1 SGHRS, CDR2 YFSETQ. The CDR3 DNA follows: TGCGCCAGCAGCTTTTTAGGGGGTGGCACTGAAGCTTTCTTT. Amino acid sequence: CASSFLGGGTEAFF.